This TCR beta chain was documented in a study of T cells in Graves' hyperthyroidism and ophthalmopathy. PBMCs were obtained from 10 ml fresh peripheral blood. The germline V gene has CDR1 DFQATT and CDR2 SNEGSKA (reference sequence). V dropped 3 bases and J dropped 3 bases, with 11 bases sitting between them. This CDR3 is built from 14 residues. Researchers took RNA transcripts and amplified the TCR beta CDR3 regions from them. First-round RT-PCR with HTBI primers amplified the TCR CDR3 region. One entry per CDR3 protein results from TCRdb running MiXCR on the multiplex PCR reads. The sample holds 600,000 to 700,000 distinct CDR3 sequences, roughly 15% seen once. Comment on this clonotype: Its antigen is still unknown.

The study, taken as a whole, reports: Stable hyperthyroidism and ophthalmopathy were separated using 13 V-J signatures.

The receptor was isolated from a woman in her thirties or forties with Graves' ophthalmopathy. The chain has TRBV20-1 and TRBJ2-2; possibly TRBD2 for D (5 bases). What was sequenced was blood. The CDR3 loop reads CSASGNRHTGELFF. For the CDR3, the DNA is TGCAGTGCTAGCGGGAATCGGCACACCGGGGAGCTGTTTTTT.